Shown below are 17 T cell receptor beta chains from a single sample sequenced in a study of immune characteristics of hereditary and idiopathic chronic pancreatitis. Sequenced by immunoSEQ multiplex PCR; TCRdb stores in-frame clones only, minus some. The sample lists fewer than 10,000 clones; roughly 77% were seen once. Chronic pancreatitis tissue was collected during total pancreatectomy with islet autotransplantation. What was sequenced was pancreas tissue with idiopathic chronic pancreatitis. These TCRs come from a human donor with chronic pancreatitis.

The chain has TRBV2 and TRBJ2-7; D not resolved. The CDR3 loop spans 15 amino acids. Germline CDR1 reads SNHLY; CDR2 reads FYNNEI. Trimming left V 1 base short and J 0 bases short, with 10 bases between. In DNA, the CDR3 is TGTGCCAGCAGTGAAGGAGGTGGGGTCTCCTACGAGCAGTACGTC. Amino acid sequence: CASSEGGGVSYEQYV.

This chain links TRBV9 with TRBJ2-1; tentatively, D is TRBD1 (6 bases). Germline CDR1 and CDR2: SGDLS and YYNGEE. V shed 1 base and J shed 8 bases, with 10 bases lying between them. The CDR3 has 13 residues. CDR3 protein: CASSVNRDHEQFF. The CDR3 coding sequence is TGTGCCAGCAGCGTAAACAGGGATCATGAGCAGTTCTTC.

DNA of the CDR3: TGTGCCAGCAGCCCGGGGCGCGCGGGGACCGGGGAGCTGTTTTTT. This translates into CASSPGRAGTGELFF. This chain uses TRBV7-8 with TRBJ2-2, with D possibly matching TRBD2 (6 bases). V lost 5 bases and J 5 bases, leaving 15 bases between the germline ends. This CDR3 is 15 amino acids long. Germline loops: CDR1 SGHVS, CDR2 FQNEAQ.

J is TRBJ2-2 and V is TRBV2; D not certain. The V gene's germline CDR1 is SNHLY and CDR2 FYNNEI. The CDR3 sequence is 15 residues long. The germline V and J ends were trimmed by 6 bases and 7 bases, with 18 bases remaining between them. In nucleotides, the CDR3 is TGTGCCAGCAGCCCCTCTAGTGGTTGGGGCGGGGAGCTGTTTTTT. Translated, it gives CASSPSSGWGGELFF.

The chain joins TRBV6-4 to TRBJ1-3, with no clear D. The V gene lost 1 base and the J gene lost 6 bases, with 16 bases spanning the gap. CDR3 length: 16 residues. Germline V gene lookup returns CDR1 MRHNA and CDR2 SNTAGT. The CDR3 reads CASSDLTRVGLNTIYF. The CDR3 DNA follows: TGTGCCAGCAGTGACTTGACCCGAGTAGGATTAAACACCATATATTTT.

The CDR3 nucleotides read TGTGCCAGCAGCCAGGCAGGGGCCTACGAGCAGTACGTC. Its protein product is CASSQAGAYEQYV. The chain joins TRBV3-1 (or the pseudogene TRBV3-2) to TRBJ2-7; TRBD1 is a possible D gene (6 bases). The CDR3 has 13 residues. Per the germline V gene, CDR1 is LGHDT and CDR2 is YNNKEL (reference sequence). The V end was cut by 3 bases, the J end by 2 bases, with 8 bases between.

The rearrangement joins TRBV6-4 to TRBJ2-1; D gene unclear. This CDR3 comprises 13 residues. V was pared by 0 bases and J by 4 bases, with 4 bases between. Germline CDR1 and CDR2: MRHNA and SNTAGT. The CDR3 sequence is CASSDSQYNEQFF. The CDR3, as DNA: TGTGCCAGCAGTGACTCGCAATACAATGAGCAGTTCTTC.

The chain is built from TRBV9 and TRBJ2-7; 8 nucleotides align to TRBD2. J lost 1 base, V lost 2 bases, and 2 bases had no gene match. This CDR3 is built from 14 residues. CDR1 is SGDLS and CDR2 is YYNGEE in the germline V gene. The CDR3 spells CASSVTSESYEQYF. DNA for the CDR3: TGTGCCAGCAGCGTGACTAGCGAGTCCTACGAGCAGTACTTC.

The genes are TRBV20-1 and TRBJ2-3, with D uncertain. The germline CDR1 and CDR2 sequences are DFQATT and SNEGSKA (reference sequence). V dropped 3 bases and J dropped 2 bases, with 9 bases sitting between them. There are 13 residues in the CDR3. The CDR3: CSASRAYTDTQYF. The CDR3 DNA sequence: TGCAGTGCTAGTAGGGCCTACACAGATACGCAGTATTTT.

There are a few counts of this clone. The chain combines TRBV10-2 with TRBJ2-1; 12 bases agree with TRBD2. Trimming removed 0 bases from V and 0 bases from J; junction bases left unmatched: 9. Germline V gives CDR1 WSHSY, CDR2 SAAADI. The CDR3 length is 20 residues. In DNA form, the CDR3 reads TGCGCCAGCAGTGAGTCACTAGCGGGGGGACTAGGGAGCTCCTACAATGAGCAGTTCTTC. Translation: CASSESLAGGLGSSYNEQFF.

In DNA, the CDR3 is TGCGCCAGCAGCCCGTCGGTGAACACCGGGGAGCTGTTTTTT. It codes for CASSPSVNTGELFF. This rearrangement joins TRBV5-1 to TRBJ2-2; D gene uncertain. CDR1 is SGHRS, CDR2 YFSETQ, per germline. Trimming left V 4 bases short and J 1 base short, with 8 bases between. This CDR3 is 14 amino acids long.

The chain employs TRBV11-3 and TRBJ2-1, with 8 bases matching TRBD1. The J segment lost 4 bases and the V segment lost 5 bases, leaving 7 bases of the junction unmatched. This CDR3 is built from 15 residues. Germline V CDR1 and CDR2: SGHNT, YENEEA. The CDR3 nucleotides read TGTGCCAGCAGCGTAGGACAGGGCAGTTACAATGAGCAGTTCTTC. It yields the protein CASSVGQGSYNEQFF.

The V and J genes are TRBV7-8 and TRBJ2-2; maybe TRBD1 (5 bases). The CDR3 extends over 15 amino acids. Germline V gene sequence: CDR1 SGHVS, CDR2 FQNEAQ. V dropped 3 bases and J dropped 3 bases, with 11 bases sitting between them. CDR3 DNA sequence: TGTGCCAGCAGCTTTGACAGTTTTCACACCGGGGAGCTGTTTTTT. This encodes CASSFDSFHTGELFF.

This rearrangement joins TRBV11-3 to TRBJ2-2, with D possibly matching TRBD2 (6 bases). Germline-derived CDR1 and CDR2 are SGHNT and YENEEA. The CDR3 runs to 15 residues. Trimming removed 0 bases at V and 4 bases at J, with 9 bases between. Here the CDR3 reads CASSLDGGITGELFF. CDR3 in DNA: TGTGCCAGCAGCTTAGATGGCGGGATCACCGGGGAGCTGTTTTTT.

The V and J genes are TRBV19 and TRBJ2-1; D ambiguous. The CDR3 consists of 12 residues. V dropped 4 bases and J dropped 6 bases, with 7 bases sitting between them. CDR1 and CDR2 from the germline V gene are LNHDA and SQIVND (reference sequence). The CDR3 spells CASSTGFNEQFF. CDR3 nucleotide sequence: TGTGCCAGTAGTACTGGGTTCAATGAGCAGTTCTTC.

CDR3 coding DNA: TGTGCCAGCTCACACGGCAATCAGGATCAGCCCCAGCATTTT. As protein: CASSHGNQDQPQHF. The rearrangement links TRBV18 to TRBJ1-5, with D unresolved. The germline V gene encodes CDR1 KGHSH and CDR2 LQKENI. CDR3 length: 14 amino acids. Trimming shortened V by 4 bases and J by 5 bases, and 12 bases separated the two germline ends. Combining the CDR3 with reference TRBV18 and TRBJ1-5 gives the whole variable domain NAGVMQNPRHLVRRRGQEARLRCSPMKGHSHVYWYRQLPEEGLKFMVYLQKENIIDESGMPKERFSAEFPKEGPSILRIQQVVRGDSAAYFCASSHGNQDQPQHFGDGTRLSIL.

This clone was observed once. CDR3 sequence: CASSPTGGKDYGYTF. CDR3 DNA sequence: TGTGCCAGCTCACCGACAGGGGGTAAGGACTATGGCTACACCTTC. The rearrangement uses TRBV18 and TRBJ1-2; TRBD1 aligns across 9 bases. V was clipped by 3 bases and J by 3 bases; unmatched bases: 5. This CDR3 contains 15 residues. Germline V gene data show CDR1 as KGHSH and CDR2 as LQKENI.